This passage covers 2 T cell receptor beta chains from one sample sequenced in a study of T cell repertoires in cytomegalovirus infection. MiXCR was run by TCRdb on the reads, yielding one entry per CDR3 protein. Of some 97,000 distinct CDR3 sequences listed, under 25% are singletons. What was sequenced was CD8+ T cells from PBMCs. Source of these receptors: a human donor in good health (CMV status not recorded). Some clones in this sample may be carry-over from other donors' samples.

The chain is built from TRBV2 and TRBJ2-5; 10 bases line up with TRBD2. Losses at the gene ends were 2 bases for V and 5 bases for J; bases not matched to a gene: 11. This CDR3 has 17 amino acids. The germline V gene encodes CDR1 SNHLY and CDR2 FYNNEI. The CDR3 DNA reads as TGTGCCAGCAGTGAACGGCTAGCGGGAGCCACCAGGGAGACCCAGTACTTC. Its translation: CASSERLAGATRETQYF.

The chain is built from TRBV4-3 and TRBJ2-1; D is possibly TRBD1 or TRBD2 (5 bases each). The CDR3 extends over 18 amino acids. Trimming took off 1 base at V and 5 bases at J, with 21 bases between the two ends. Germline loops: CDR1 LGHNA, CDR2 YSLEER. DNA for the CDR3: TGCGCCAGCAGCCAAGGGGTAGGGGAAGCGGAATTAAACAATGAGCAGTTCTTC. Translated, it gives CASSQGVGEAELNNEQFF.